Ten or more counts support the clone carrying this T cell receptor (beta chain). Its target is not known. This entry comes from a study of CD8 T cells in ankylosing spondylitis. Study findings and constraints: Blood of patients with ankylosing spondylitis appeared to be characterized by a TCR beta motif of eight or nine highly homologous variants.

TCRdb re-called the 5' RACE reads with MiXCR, one entry per CDR3 protein. The sample has approximately 25,000 distinct CDR3 sequences; roughly 2.5% are singletons. Germline V lookup: CDR1 SGDLS, CDR2 YYNGEE. The V gene end was trimmed by 7 bases and the J gene end by 2 bases; junction bases not matched to a gene: 13. CDR3 length: 16 amino acids. The source material was blood, either unsorted or a sorted T cell fraction (not recorded which). The gene calls are TRBV9 and TRBJ2-3; TRBD2 agrees at 7 bases. The clonotype comes from a female donor with ankylosing spondylitis or in good health (not recorded which). The CDR3 DNA reads TGTGCCAGCGCCAGGGAGGGTCCATGGAACACAGATACGCAGTATTTT. Translation: CASAREGPWNTDTQYF.